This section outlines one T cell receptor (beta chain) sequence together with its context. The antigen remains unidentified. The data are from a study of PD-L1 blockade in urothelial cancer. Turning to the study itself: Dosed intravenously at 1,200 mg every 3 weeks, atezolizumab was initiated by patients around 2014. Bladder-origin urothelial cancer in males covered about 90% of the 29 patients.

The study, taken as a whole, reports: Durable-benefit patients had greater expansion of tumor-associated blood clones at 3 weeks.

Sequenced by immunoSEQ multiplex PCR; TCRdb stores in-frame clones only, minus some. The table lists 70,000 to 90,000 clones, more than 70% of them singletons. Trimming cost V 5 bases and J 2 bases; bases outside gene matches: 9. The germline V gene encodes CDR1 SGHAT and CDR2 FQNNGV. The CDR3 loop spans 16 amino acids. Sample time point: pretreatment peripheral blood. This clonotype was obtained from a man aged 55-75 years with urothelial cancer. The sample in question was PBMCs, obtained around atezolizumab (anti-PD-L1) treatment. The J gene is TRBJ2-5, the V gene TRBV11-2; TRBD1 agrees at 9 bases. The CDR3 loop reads CASSPSRTGVQETQYF. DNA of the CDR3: TGTGCCAGCAGCCCCTCCCGGACAGGGGTACAAGAGACCCAGTACTTC.